The 18 T cell receptor beta chains below all came from one sample that was sequenced in a study of blood T cells in healthy people across ages. The second PCR ran about 6 to 12 cycles with a sample-barcoded 5' primer and J-beta primers. Using its own MiXCR run on the 5' RACE reads, TCRdb lists one record per CDR3 protein. The sample includes approximately 900,000 distinct CDR3 sequences, roughly 28% of them seen just once. This sample was also put to use in a study of T cells of mothers and their children.

The sample taken for sequencing was blood. The receptor source for this set is a woman in her thirties or forties in good health.

The V call is TRBV7-3, the J call TRBJ2-2; 9 positions match TRBD2. V was pared by 1 base and J by 4 bases, with 4 bases of the junction left unmatched. CDR1 is SGHTA, CDR2 FQGTGA, per germline. CDR3 size: 16 residues. This CDR3 is CASSLRGTSLTGELFF. CDR3 nucleotide sequence: TGTGCCAGCAGCTTAAGGGGGACTAGCCTCACCGGGGAGCTGTTTTTT. Based on the CDR3 plus reference TRBV7-3 and TRBJ2-2, the full variable domain is GAGVSQTPSNKVTEKGKYVELRCDPISGHTALYWYRQSLGQGPEFLIYFQGTGAADDSGLPNDRFFAVRPEGSVSTLKIQRTERGDSAVYLCASSLRGTSLTGELFFGEGSRLTVL.

The chain's CDR3 is CSARDIDRPGSYEQYF. The CDR3 DNA reads TGCAGTGCTAGAGATATTGACAGGCCGGGATCCTACGAGCAGTACTTC. V is TRBV20-1 and J is TRBJ2-7, with D maybe TRBD1 (6 bases). Germline V CDR1 and CDR2: DFQATT, SNEGSKA (reference sequence). The CDR3 is 16 amino acids. V lost 0 bases and J 1 base, leaving 16 bases between the germline ends.

Ten or more counts support this clonotype. V usage is TRBV7-2 and J usage is TRBJ2-7; no firm D call. V lost 5 bases to trimming and J lost 3 bases, with 17 bases between them. There are 15 residues in the CDR3. In germline, CDR1 is SGHTA, CDR2 FQGNSA. The CDR3 nucleotides read TGTGCCAGCAGCCCGGCTCCGGGCGGTAACTACGAGCAGTACTTC. Its translation: CASSPAPGGNYEQYF.

This clonotype was seen a handful of times. One base away lies a much larger clone, so this may be a sequencing read error. The chain couples TRBV5-1 to TRBJ2-1, with D maybe TRBD1 (6 bases). The germline V gene encodes CDR1 SGHRS and CDR2 YFSETQ. With 0 bases removed from V and 6 bases from J, the gap between germline ends came to 10 bases. The CDR3 has 14 amino acids. CDR3 in DNA: TGCGCCAGCAGCTTGGAGGACAGAGGCAATGAGCAGTTCTTC. Translating it yields CASSLEDRGNEQFF.

CDR3 loop: CASSREGAPFF. For the CDR3, the DNA is TGTGCCAGCAGTCGCGAGGGGGCCCCTTTCTTT. The chain recombines TRBV6-2 or TRBV6-3 with TRBJ1-1, with TRBD1 matching 7 bases. In germline, CDR1 is MNHEY, CDR2 SVGEGT. Trimming cost V 5 bases and J 12 bases; bases outside gene matches: 6. The length of the CDR3 is 11 residues.

In DNA, the CDR3 is TGTGCCAGCAGTAAACCCGGGAAAAGGAATCAGTACTTC. Amino acids: CASSKPGKRNQYF. The J gene is TRBJ2-4, the V gene TRBV12-3 or TRBV12-4; D may be TRBD2 (5 bases). The CDR3 extends over 13 amino acids. Trimming took 5 bases from V and 12 from J, leaving 17 bases between them.

V is TRBV27 and J is TRBJ2-7; possible D gene TRBD1, 6 bases. The CDR3 is made up of 14 amino acids. The germline CDR1 and CDR2 sequences are MNHEY and SMNVEV (reference sequence). Deletions cut 8 bases from V and 1 base from J, with 15 bases between. The CDR3 nucleotides read TGTGCCAGCGGTCTAAGGGGACATTCCTACGAGCAGTACTTC. Translating it yields CASGLRGHSYEQYF.

This chain joins TRBV12-3 or TRBV12-4 and TRBJ1-1; D unclear. CDR3 length: 11 amino acids. The V gene lost 3 bases and the J gene lost 7 bases, with 6 bases spanning the gap. In DNA form, the CDR3 reads TGTGCCAGCAGTTTGTTGTATGAAGCTTTCTTT. The encoded protein is CASSLLYEAFF.

This clonotype has more than one count but fewer than ten. This chain connects TRBV28 to TRBJ2-7; tentative D call: TRBD2 (5 bases). Trimming took off 6 bases at V and 1 base at J, with 10 bases between the two ends. The CDR3 is 13 amino acids. Germline CDR1 MDHEN, CDR2 SYDVKM. CDR3 sequence: CASRLGLSYEQYF. CDR3 sequence (DNA): TGTGCCAGCAGACTAGGCTTGTCCTACGAGCAGTACTTC. The entire variable domain, with the rest obtained from reference TRBV28 and TRBJ2-7, is as follows: DVKVTQSSRYLVKRTGEKVFLECVQDMDHENMFWYRQDPGLGLRLIYFSYDVKMKEKGDIPEGYSVSREKKERFSLILESASTNQTSMYLCASRLGLSYEQYFGPGTRLTVT.

This clonotype was observed many times. The chain joins TRBV9 to TRBJ1-2; D uncertain. The CDR3 is 9 residues long. V was cut by 10 bases and J by 7 bases, with 8 bases left in between. CDR1 is SGDLS and CDR2 is YYNGEE in the germline V gene. CDR3 coding DNA: TGTGCCCCCATAGGTGGCTACACCTTC. It yields the protein CAPIGGYTF.

This chain connects TRBV6-5 to TRBJ1-3; 10 bases align to TRBD1. The V segment lost 6 bases and the J segment 7 bases; nucleotides outside the gene matches: 3. Germline V gene data show CDR1 as MNHEY and CDR2 as SVGAGI. CDR3 length: 13 residues. The CDR3 is CASRTGGSNTIYF. CDR3 coding DNA: TGTGCCAGCAGGACAGGGGGCTCGAACACCATATATTTT.

Details on this clonotype: One base away lies a much larger clone, so this may be a sequencing read error. The rearrangement links TRBV7-2 to TRBJ2-1, with 8 bases aligning to TRBD1. The CDR3 loop spans 15 amino acids. The germline gives CDR1 SGHTA, CDR2 FQGNSA. CDR3 DNA sequence: TGTGCCAGCGGCTTAGTGGTGCAGGGGGCAGGTGAGCAGTTCTTC. Translated, it gives CASGLVVQGAGEQFF.

V gene TRBV7-2 combines with J gene TRBJ2-3, with TRBD2 as a possible D gene (6 bases). Looked up from germline, CDR1 is SGHTA and CDR2 is FQGNSA. Trimming pared 2 bases from V and 2 bases from J, leaving 11 bases between. The CDR3 totals 15 residues. The CDR3 sequence: CASSLFPGDTDTQYF. Here the CDR3 DNA reads TGTGCCAGCAGCTTATTTCCGGGGGACACAGATACGCAGTATTTT.

The chain uses TRBV7-9 and TRBJ2-1; 7 nucleotides line up with TRBD2. CDR1 is SEHNR, CDR2 FQNEAQ, per germline (reference sequence). V lost 1 base, J lost 8 bases, and 8 bases stayed unmatched. The CDR3 has 15 amino acids. The CDR3 DNA reads as TGTGCCAGCAGCTTAGGCGGGGGTCTCTTATATGAGCAGTTCTTC. This codes for CASSLGGGLLYEQFF.

This sequence joins TRBV7-9 and TRBJ1-5; a weak D match, TRBD1 (6 bases). The germline V gene has CDR1 SEHNR and CDR2 FQNEAQ (reference sequence). The CDR3 loop spans 15 amino acids. The V end was cut by 4 bases, the J end by 6 bases, with 16 bases between. DNA for the CDR3: TGTGCCAGCAGCTCCAATGCGGGGGCAGGTCAGCCCCAGCATTTT. It is translated as CASSSNAGAGQPQHF.

The J gene is TRBJ2-2, the V gene TRBV7-3, with unresolved D. Germline CDR1 is SGHTA and CDR2 is FQGTGA. V dropped 2 bases and J dropped 7 bases, with 8 bases sitting between them. The CDR3 totals 13 residues. The CDR3 loop is CASSLGPSGELFF. The DNA for the CDR3 is TGTGCCAGCAGCTTAGGGCCGAGCGGGGAGCTGTTTTTT.

The chain links TRBV7-6 to TRBJ1-5; 8 bases align to TRBD1. The CDR3 runs 18 residues. The V segment lost 1 base and the J segment 5 bases; nucleotides outside the gene matches: 13. Germline CDR1 is SGHVS and CDR2 is FNYEAQ. The CDR3 spells CASSLEQGRGQGDQPQHF. In nucleotides, the CDR3 is TGTGCCAGCAGCTTAGAACAGGGGCGAGGACAGGGAGATCAGCCCCAGCATTTT.

Comments on this clonotype: This could be a read error, since a much larger clone is one nucleotide away. The chain is built from TRBV25-1 and TRBJ1-2; D is uncertain. CDR1 is MGHDK and CDR2 is SYGVNS in the germline V gene. The CDR3 loop spans 11 amino acids. This chain's CDR3 is CASNGNYGCTF. The CDR3 nucleotides are TGTGCCAGCAACGGGAACTATGGCTGCACCTTC.